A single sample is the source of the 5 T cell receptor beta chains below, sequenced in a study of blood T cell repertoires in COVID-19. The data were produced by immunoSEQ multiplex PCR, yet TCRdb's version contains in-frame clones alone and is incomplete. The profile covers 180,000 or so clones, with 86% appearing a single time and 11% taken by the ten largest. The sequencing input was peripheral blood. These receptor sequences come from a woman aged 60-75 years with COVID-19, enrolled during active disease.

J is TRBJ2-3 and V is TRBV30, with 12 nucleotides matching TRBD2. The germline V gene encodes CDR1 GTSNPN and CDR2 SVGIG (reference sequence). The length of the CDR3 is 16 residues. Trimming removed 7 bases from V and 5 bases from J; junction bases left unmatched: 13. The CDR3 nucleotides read TGTGCCTCCCAGAGGCCCCTAGCGGGAGGGCGAGATACGCAGTATTTT. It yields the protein CASQRPLAGGRDTQYF.

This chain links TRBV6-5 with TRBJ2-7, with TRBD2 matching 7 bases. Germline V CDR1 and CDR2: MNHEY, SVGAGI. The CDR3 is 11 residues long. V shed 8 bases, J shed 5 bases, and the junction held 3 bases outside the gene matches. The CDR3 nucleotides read TGTGCCAGCGGGCGGGAGCACGAGCAGTACTTC. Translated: CASGREHEQYF.

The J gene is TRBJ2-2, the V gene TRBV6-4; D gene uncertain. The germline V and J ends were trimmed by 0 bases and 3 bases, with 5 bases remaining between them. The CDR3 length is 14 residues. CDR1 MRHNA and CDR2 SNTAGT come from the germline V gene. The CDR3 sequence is CASSDSSDTGELFF. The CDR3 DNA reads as TGTGCCAGCAGTGACTCCTCCGACACCGGGGAGCTGTTTTTT.

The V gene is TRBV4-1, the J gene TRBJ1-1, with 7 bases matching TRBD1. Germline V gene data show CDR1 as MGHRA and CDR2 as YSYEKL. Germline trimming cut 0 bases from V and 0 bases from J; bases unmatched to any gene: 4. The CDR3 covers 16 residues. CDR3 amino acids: CASSQETGAMNTEAFF. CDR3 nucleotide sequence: TGCGCCAGCAGCCAAGAAACAGGGGCCATGAACACTGAAGCTTTCTTT.

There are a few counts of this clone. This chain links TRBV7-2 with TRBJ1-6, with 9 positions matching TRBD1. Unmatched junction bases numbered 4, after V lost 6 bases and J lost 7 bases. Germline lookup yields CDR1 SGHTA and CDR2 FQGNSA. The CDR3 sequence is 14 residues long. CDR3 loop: CASSGTGRNSPLHF. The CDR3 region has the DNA TGTGCCAGCAGTGGGACAGGGCGGAATTCACCCCTCCACTTT.